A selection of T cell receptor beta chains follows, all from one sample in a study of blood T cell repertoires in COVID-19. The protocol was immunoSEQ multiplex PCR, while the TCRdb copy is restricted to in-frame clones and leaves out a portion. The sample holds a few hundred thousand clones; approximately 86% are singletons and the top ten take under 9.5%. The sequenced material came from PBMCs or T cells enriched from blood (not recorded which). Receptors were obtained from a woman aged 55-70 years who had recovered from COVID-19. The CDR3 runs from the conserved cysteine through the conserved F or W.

CDR3aa: CASSLASTGFSGNTIYF; j_gene: TRBJ1-3; v_gene: TRBV5-1
CDR3aa: CASSTGPGSGYTF; j_gene: TRBJ1-2; v_gene: TRBV2
CDR3aa: CASSDTPGTVDGNTIYF; j_gene: TRBJ1-3; v_gene: TRBV5-6
CDR3aa: CASSQGGNQPQHF; j_gene: TRBJ1-5; v_gene: TRBV3-1/TRBV3-2
CDR3aa: CASSQDSETQYF; j_gene: TRBJ2-3; v_gene: TRBV4-2
CDR3aa: CASSYRGTTYNEQFF; j_gene: TRBJ2-1; v_gene: TRBV6-5
CDR3aa: CSASSLTSGGSYIQETQYF; j_gene: TRBJ2-5; v_gene: TRBV20-1
CDR3aa: CASSMGGVSYNEQFF; j_gene: TRBJ2-1; v_gene: TRBV19
CDR3aa: CSVPRWLAGDQETQYF; j_gene: TRBJ2-5; v_gene: TRBV29-1
CDR3aa: CSASGAGGNYGYTF; j_gene: TRBJ1-2; v_gene: TRBV20-1
CDR3aa: CASSLGPERKLFF; j_gene: TRBJ1-4; v_gene: TRBV13
CDR3aa: CASGIQGTEKLFF; j_gene: TRBJ1-4; v_gene: TRBV2
CDR3aa: CASTPGYQETQYF; j_gene: TRBJ2-5; v_gene: TRBV7-6
CDR3aa: CASSYADRGYGYTF; j_gene: TRBJ1-2; v_gene: TRBV6-5
CDR3aa: CSAFQGNIQYF; j_gene: TRBJ2-4; v_gene: TRBV20-1
CDR3aa: CASSSQGTLYNSPLHF; j_gene: TRBJ1-6; v_gene: TRBV7-9
CDR3aa: CASSLAGANEKLFF; j_gene: TRBJ1-4; v_gene: TRBV5-4
CDR3aa: CASSLSRGYTF; j_gene: TRBJ1-2; v_gene: TRBV7-2
CDR3aa: CASSESADCNQPQHF; j_gene: TRBJ1-5; v_gene: TRBV10-1
CDR3aa: CASSPWSSGDGELFF; j_gene: TRBJ2-2; v_gene: TRBV7-7
CDR3aa: CASSGQGTGANVLTF; j_gene: TRBJ2-6; v_gene: TRBV2
CDR3aa: CASSLELAGGYNEQFF; j_gene: TRBJ2-1; v_gene: TRBV5-4
CDR3aa: CASSLSGTKPETQYF; j_gene: TRBJ2-5; v_gene: TRBV5-4